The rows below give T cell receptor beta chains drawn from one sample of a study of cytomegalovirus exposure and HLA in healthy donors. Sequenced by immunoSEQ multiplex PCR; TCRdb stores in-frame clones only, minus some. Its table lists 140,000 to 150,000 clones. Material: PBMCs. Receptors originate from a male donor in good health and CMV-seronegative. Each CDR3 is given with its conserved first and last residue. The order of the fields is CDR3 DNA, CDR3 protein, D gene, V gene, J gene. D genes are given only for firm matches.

CDR3 DNA: TGCAGCGTTGAAGCCCGGACAGGGGTAGAGGATGGCTACACCTTC; CDR3 protein: CSVEARTGVEDGYTF; D gene: TRBD1; V gene: TRBV29-1; J gene: TRBJ1-2
CDR3 DNA: TGCGCCAGCAGCCAAGTCGGGGGGAGTAATTCACCCCTCCACTTT; CDR3 protein: CASSQVGGSNSPLHF; D gene: -; V gene: TRBV4-3; J gene: TRBJ1-6
CDR3 DNA: TGTGCCAGTAGCGCACAGGGGTTGCCTTTCTTT; CDR3 protein: CASSAQGLPFF; D gene: TRBD1; V gene: TRBV19; J gene: TRBJ1-1
CDR3 DNA: TGTGCTAGTGGTTTGCCCCTTACAGGCGCCCTTAGAGAGCAGTACTTC; CDR3 protein: CASGLPLTGALREQYF; D gene: -; V gene: TRBV12-5; J gene: TRBJ2-7
CDR3 DNA: TGTGCCAGCACCCTTGGCAGCACTGAAGCTTTCTTT; CDR3 protein: CASTLGSTEAFF; D gene: -; V gene: TRBV6-6; J gene: TRBJ1-1
CDR3 DNA: TGCGCCAGCAGCCAAGATCCGGCCAGGGGCGAGCATGGCTACACCTTC; CDR3 protein: CASSQDPARGEHGYTF; D gene: -; V gene: TRBV4-1; J gene: TRBJ1-2
CDR3 DNA: TGTGCCAGCTCGTACCTACAGGGGGAGGTCACTGAAGCTTTCTTT; CDR3 protein: CASSYLQGEVTEAFF; D gene: TRBD1; V gene: TRBV18; J gene: TRBJ1-1
CDR3 DNA: TGTGCCAGCAGCTTAGTCTCGAATCGGGAGACCCAGTACTTC; CDR3 protein: CASSLVSNRETQYF; D gene: -; V gene: TRBV11-2; J gene: TRBJ2-5
CDR3 DNA: TGTGCCAGCAGCCCCCGAACTCAAGAGACCCAGTACTTC; CDR3 protein: CASSPRTQETQYF; D gene: -; V gene: TRBV7-6; J gene: TRBJ2-5
CDR3 DNA: TGTGCCTGGAGTTCTAGCGGAGAGCAGTACTTC; CDR3 protein: CAWSSSGEQYF; D gene: TRBD2; V gene: TRBV30; J gene: TRBJ2-7
CDR3 DNA: TGTGCCTGGAGTTTACAGTCCTACGAGCAGTACTTC; CDR3 protein: CAWSLQSYEQYF; D gene: -; V gene: TRBV30; J gene: TRBJ2-7
CDR3 DNA: TGTGCCAGCAGCCAAGGTCCGGGACTAGCTCCAGATACGCAGTATTTT; CDR3 protein: CASSQGPGLAPDTQYF; D gene: TRBD2; V gene: TRBV4-2; J gene: TRBJ2-3
CDR3 DNA: TGTGCCATCAGTGGCGGGGTGGGTTCCGAAGCTTTCTTT; CDR3 protein: CAISGGVGSEAFF; D gene: -; V gene: TRBV10-3; J gene: TRBJ1-1
CDR3 DNA: TGTGCCTGGAGTGTCGGTAGGACAGGGAGCTACGAGCAGTACTTC; CDR3 protein: CAWSVGRTGSYEQYF; D gene: TRBD1; V gene: TRBV30; J gene: TRBJ2-7
CDR3 DNA: TGCAGCGTAGGTCCAGGGGTTTACGAGCAGTACTTC; CDR3 protein: CSVGPGVYEQYF; D gene: -; V gene: TRBV29-1; J gene: TRBJ2-7
CDR3 DNA: TGCGCCAGCAGCCAAGATCCTATATCAGGGACCGGGGAGCTGTTTTTT; CDR3 protein: CASSQDPISGTGELFF; D gene: -; V gene: TRBV4-3; J gene: TRBJ2-2
CDR3 DNA: TGCGCCAGCAGCTTGACCCTCACAGGCGCAAGCTCCTACGAGCAGTACTTC; CDR3 protein: CASSLTLTGASSYEQYF; D gene: -; V gene: TRBV5-1; J gene: TRBJ2-7
CDR3 DNA: TGTGCCAGCAGCACGCGGGCGGGGTTATCCTACGAGCAGTACTTC; CDR3 protein: CASSTRAGLSYEQYF; D gene: -; V gene: TRBV7-8; J gene: TRBJ2-7
CDR3 DNA: TGTGCCTGGAGTGTACGGGTTAATAAAGGCTACACCTTC; CDR3 protein: CAWSVRVNKGYTF; D gene: -; V gene: TRBV30; J gene: TRBJ1-2
CDR3 DNA: TGTGCCAGCAGTTTCACGGGGGGGACTGAAGCTTTCTTT; CDR3 protein: CASSFTGGTEAFF; D gene: -; V gene: TRBV6-6; J gene: TRBJ1-1
CDR3 DNA: TGTGCCAGCAGCCCAACCAAAGGGGGCTTTGGGGCCAACGTCCTGACTTTC; CDR3 protein: CASSPTKGGFGANVLTF; D gene: TRBD1; V gene: TRBV7-3; J gene: TRBJ2-6
CDR3 DNA: TGTGCCAGCATCGGAGGGCCCGATTATGGCTACACCTTC; CDR3 protein: CASIGGPDYGYTF; D gene: -; V gene: TRBV2; J gene: TRBJ1-2
CDR3 DNA: TGTGCCAGCTCCTCTAGCGGGACCTACGAGCAGTACTTC; CDR3 protein: CASSSSGTYEQYF; D gene: TRBD2; V gene: TRBV18; J gene: TRBJ2-7
CDR3 DNA: TGTGCCAGCATAGGCCGGAGTTTTGATAAAACGAACACTGAAGCTTTCTTT; CDR3 protein: CASIGRSFDKTNTEAFF; D gene: -; V gene: TRBV2; J gene: TRBJ1-1
CDR3 DNA: TGTGCCAGCAGCCAAGCTACAGGGGGCGTGAACACTGAAGCTTTCTTT; CDR3 protein: CASSQATGGVNTEAFF; D gene: TRBD1; V gene: TRBV14; J gene: TRBJ1-1
CDR3 DNA: TGTGCCTGGAGCTCAGACAGGGTTTCTCTAAGTGAAAAACTGTTTTTT; CDR3 protein: CAWSSDRVSLSEKLFF; D gene: TRBD1; V gene: TRBV30; J gene: TRBJ1-4
CDR3 DNA: TGTGCCAGCAGCGTCTTTGACAGGGTTACAACTAATGAAAAACTGTTTTTT; CDR3 protein: CASSVFDRVTTNEKLFF; D gene: TRBD1; V gene: TRBV9; J gene: TRBJ1-4
CDR3 DNA: TGTGCCTTTGTAGCGGGAAGCGCCTACGAGCAGTACTTC; CDR3 protein: CAFVAGSAYEQYF; D gene: TRBD2; V gene: TRBV30; J gene: TRBJ2-7
CDR3 DNA: TGTGCCAGCAGTGACGAAGGGGGTCAGCCCCAGCATTTT; CDR3 protein: CASSDEGGQPQHF; D gene: -; V gene: TRBV6-4; J gene: TRBJ1-5
CDR3 DNA: TGTGCCAGCAGTGTCGGGAATTCACCCCTCCACTTT; CDR3 protein: CASSVGNSPLHF; D gene: -; V gene: TRBV25-1; J gene: TRBJ1-6
CDR3 DNA: TGTGCCAGCAGTTACTTGACTAGCGGGTTCCCCTACGAGCAGTACTTC; CDR3 protein: CASSYLTSGFPYEQYF; D gene: TRBD2; V gene: TRBV6-5; J gene: TRBJ2-7
CDR3 DNA: TGTGCCTGCTCCTGGGACAGGTACTATGGCTACACCTTC; CDR3 protein: CACSWDRYYGYTF; D gene: TRBD1; V gene: TRBV30; J gene: TRBJ1-2
CDR3 DNA: TGTGCCAGCAGCGTAGTCAACAGGGGAAACTATGGCTACACCTTC; CDR3 protein: CASSVVNRGNYGYTF; D gene: TRBD1; V gene: TRBV9; J gene: TRBJ1-2
CDR3 DNA: TGTGCCAGTAGTATTCCAGCGGGAGGGCCAGATGAGCAGTTCTTC; CDR3 protein: CASSIPAGGPDEQFF; D gene: TRBD2; V gene: TRBV19; J gene: TRBJ2-1
CDR3 DNA: TGTGCCAGCAGTTTAGACAGGGGTCCGTACGAGCAGTACTTC; CDR3 protein: CASSLDRGPYEQYF; D gene: TRBD1; V gene: TRBV27; J gene: TRBJ2-7
CDR3 DNA: TGTGCCACGCAGGGTTTCGGAAACACCATATATTTT; CDR3 protein: CATQGFGNTIYF; D gene: -; V gene: TRBV6-5; J gene: TRBJ1-3
CDR3 DNA: TGTGCCAGTAGTACTGGACAGGATAATAATGAAAAACTGTTTTTT; CDR3 protein: CASSTGQDNNEKLFF; D gene: TRBD1; V gene: TRBV19; J gene: TRBJ1-4
CDR3 DNA: TGTGCCAGCAGTTTTGAGGACAACACTAACTATGGCTACACCTTC; CDR3 protein: CASSFEDNTNYGYTF; D gene: -; V gene: TRBV28; J gene: TRBJ1-2
CDR3 DNA: TGTGCCACCAGCAGAGAACGGGGGGGGCTCGGTACTGAAGCTTTCTTT; CDR3 protein: CATSRERGGLGTEAFF; D gene: -; V gene: TRBV15; J gene: TRBJ1-1
CDR3 DNA: TGTGCCAGTAGTCGGGGGGCTGGCTACACCTTC; CDR3 protein: CASSRGAGYTF; D gene: -; V gene: TRBV19; J gene: TRBJ1-2
CDR3 DNA: TGTGCCAGCAGTTACTTGGCGGCTTATGGCTACACCTTC; CDR3 protein: CASSYLAAYGYTF; D gene: -; V gene: TRBV6-5; J gene: TRBJ1-2
CDR3 DNA: TGTGCCTGGAGACAGGGTCTCTACACCGGGGAGCTGTTTTTT; CDR3 protein: CAWRQGLYTGELFF; D gene: -; V gene: TRBV30; J gene: TRBJ2-2
CDR3 DNA: TGTGCCAGCAGGTACAAGGGGCGCCCCTCTGGGGCCAACGTCCTGACTTTC; CDR3 protein: CASRYKGRPSGANVLTF; D gene: -; V gene: TRBV11-1; J gene: TRBJ2-6
CDR3 DNA: TGTGCCAGCAGCAAGGGGGCTGAAGCTTTCTTT; CDR3 protein: CASSKGAEAFF; D gene: -; V gene: TRBV6-5; J gene: TRBJ1-1
CDR3 DNA: TGTGCCAGCAGCTTGGGGGGACATGGTGCCGAGCAGTACTTC; CDR3 protein: CASSLGGHGAEQYF; D gene: -; V gene: TRBV5-4; J gene: TRBJ2-7
CDR3 DNA: TGTGCCTGGAGTTACAGGGTCGATGAAAAACTGTTTTTT; CDR3 protein: CAWSYRVDEKLFF; D gene: -; V gene: TRBV30; J gene: TRBJ1-4